This is a list of T cell receptor beta chains from one sample in a study of T cells in Graves' hyperthyroidism and ophthalmopathy. TCRdb passed the multiplex PCR reads through MiXCR, listing each CDR3 protein once. Of about 290,000 distinct CDR3 sequences in the sample, approximately 14% were seen once. Sequences were obtained from blood. Every receptor here comes from a woman aged 40 to 50 with Graves' hyperthyroidism. The CDR3 runs from the conserved cysteine through the conserved F or W. The D gene is left open where the match is weak. Clone size is not always given. Where it is, it says once, few, many or a class for expanded clones.

j_call,v_call,clone_size,d_call,cdr3_nt,cdr3_aa
TRBJ2-5,TRBV18,-,-,TGTGCCGGCTCACCACCGACCGGGCTGGAAGAGACCCAGTACTTC,CAGSPPTGLEETQYF
TRBJ1-2,TRBV18,many,-,TGTGCCAGCTCACCAACGCAGGAGAACTATGGCTACACCTTC,CASSPTQENYGYTF
TRBJ2-7,TRBV7-9,few,TRBD2,TGTGCCAGCTCACCTCAATTTAGCGGGAGCTCCTACGAGCAGTACTTC,CASSPQFSGSSYEQYF
TRBJ2-7,TRBV18,-,TRBD2,TGTGCCAGCTCACCCAGGAGTAGCGGGAGCTACGAGCAGTACTTC,CASSPRSSGSYEQYF
TRBJ1-1,TRBV6-1,many,TRBD1,TGTGCCAGCAGTCTACGGGACAGGGGTAACACTGAAGCTTTCTTT,CASSLRDRGNTEAFF
TRBJ2-7,TRBV2,many,-,TGTGCCAGCAAGGGGGGGCGCGAGCAGTACTTC,CASKGGREQYF
TRBJ2-1,TRBV7-9,-,-,TGTGCCAGCAGCCCAACGCACGGGCCCAATGAGCAGTTCTTC,CASSPTHGPNEQFF
TRBJ2-7,TRBV6-1,many,TRBD1,TGTGCCACCCTCAGTAGACAGGGAAGCCCCAGAGACACCTACGAGCAGTACTTC,CATLSRQGSPRDTYEQYF
TRBJ1-6,TRBV5-1,many,-,TGCGCCAGCGCTTTGCGGCAGGGAAATTCACCCCTCCACTTT,CASALRQGNSPLHF
TRBJ1-1,TRBV27,many,-,TGTGCCAGCAGGCCTTGGAGGAACACTGAAGCTTTCTTT,CASRPWRNTEAFF
TRBJ1-6,TRBV28,-,TRBD1,TGTGCCAGCAGTCCAGGGGGCTATAATTCACCCCTCCACTTT,CASSPGGYNSPLHF
TRBJ2-5,TRBV7-9,many,-,TGTGCCAGCAGCATCCAACTGACGGGAGTCGAGGAGACCCAGTACTTC,CASSIQLTGVEETQYF
TRBJ1-5,TRBV7-8,many,-,TGTGCCAGCAGCGACCCCCAGGGATTGGATCAGCCCCAGCATTTT,CASSDPQGLDQPQHF
TRBJ1-6,TRBV27,many,-,TGTGCCAGCAGGAATCGGGGTGCAGGGTTTTCGAATTCACCCCTCCACTTT,CASRNRGAGFSNSPLHF
TRBJ2-1,TRBV14,-,-,TGTGCCAGCAGCCAGTCTCTTTACAATGAGCAGTTCTTC,CASSQSLYNEQFF
TRBJ1-5,TRBV19,-,TRBD1,TGTGCCACTTCCGACAGGGCCTACAATCAGCCCCAGCATTTT,CATSDRAYNQPQHF
TRBJ1-2,TRBV7-8,many,-,TGTGCCAGCAGCTTAGTGGGGTATGGCTACACCTTC,CASSLVGYGYTF
TRBJ2-5,TRBV14,-,TRBD2,TGTGCCAGCAGCCAAGGGAGGGGACTAGGAGAGACCCAGTACTTC,CASSQGRGLGETQYF
TRBJ2-2,TRBV24-1,few,-,TGTGCCACCAGTGATTTGCCTAGCCCCGGGGAGCTGTTTTTT,CATSDLPSPGELFF
TRBJ2-2,TRBV13,many,TRBD2,TGTGCCAGCCTATGGACTAGCGCGAACACCGGGGAGCTGTTTTTT,CASLWTSANTGELFF
TRBJ2-3,TRBV5-1,-,TRBD2,TGCGCCAGCCAAGCGGGAGGGGCCACAGATACGCAGTATTTT,CASQAGGATDTQYF
TRBJ1-2,TRBV6-1,-,-,TGTGCCAGCAGTCCAGAGGGGTCCGGCCTGGGCTACACCTTC,CASSPEGSGLGYTF
TRBJ2-1,TRBV4-1,-,TRBD1,TGCGCCAGCAGCCAAGATTTCCAGGGGGCCCTCGGTGAGCAGTTCTTC,CASSQDFQGALGEQFF
TRBJ2-7,TRBV27,few,-,TGTGCCAGCAGTTTGATACTAGACCGTGCGGGACCCTACGAGCAGTACTTC,CASSLILDRAGPYEQYF
TRBJ1-5,TRBV5-8,-,-,TGTGCCAGCAGCTTGTACAGAAGCAATCAGCCCCAGCATTTT,CASSLYRSNQPQHF
TRBJ2-2,TRBV12-3/TRBV12-4,many,-,TGTGCCAGCACCTTTAGGCACCCCCGGGGCACCGGGGAGCTGTTTTTT,CASTFRHPRGTGELFF
TRBJ1-2,TRBV10-2,few,-,TGCGCCAGCAGTGAGAGTAGAGAGGGCCCCTATGGCTACACCTTC,CASSESREGPYGYTF
TRBJ2-2,TRBV19,-,-,TGTGCCAGTAGTAAACCCCGGCAGGGCTTTAGCACCGGGGAGCTGTTTTTT,CASSKPRQGFSTGELFF
TRBJ2-3,TRBV29-1,many,TRBD2,TGCAGCGACCGGGACTATTCCACAGATACGCAGTATTTT,CSDRDYSTDTQYF
TRBJ1-1,TRBV6-5,many,-,TGTGCCAGCAGTTACCCGGACCCGGGAGCTTTCTTT,CASSYPDPGAFF
TRBJ2-3,TRBV19,few,-,TGTGCCAGTACCGTATTTCCCGCCACCGAGGTAGATACGCAGTATTTT,CASTVFPATEVDTQYF
TRBJ2-7,TRBV28,many,TRBD2,TGTGCCAGCAGATGGACTAGCGGGAGTGGGTACGAGCAGTACTTC,CASRWTSGSGYEQYF